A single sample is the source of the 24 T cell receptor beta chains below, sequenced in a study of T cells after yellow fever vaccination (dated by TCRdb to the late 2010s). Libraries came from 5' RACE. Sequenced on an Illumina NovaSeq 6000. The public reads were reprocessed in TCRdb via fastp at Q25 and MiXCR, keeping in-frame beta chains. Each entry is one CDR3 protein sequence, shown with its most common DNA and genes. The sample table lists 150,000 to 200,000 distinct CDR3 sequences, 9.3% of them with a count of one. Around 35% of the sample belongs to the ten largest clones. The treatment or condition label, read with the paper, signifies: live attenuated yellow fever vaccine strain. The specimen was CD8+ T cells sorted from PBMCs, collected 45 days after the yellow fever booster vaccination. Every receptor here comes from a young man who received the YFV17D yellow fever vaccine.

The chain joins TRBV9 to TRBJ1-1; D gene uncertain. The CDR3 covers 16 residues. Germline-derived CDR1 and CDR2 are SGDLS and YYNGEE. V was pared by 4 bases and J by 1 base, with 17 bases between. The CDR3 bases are TGTGCCAGCAGCCCCAGTGGGCGTGAGGCGAACACTGAAGCTTTCTTT. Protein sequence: CASSPSGREANTEAFF.

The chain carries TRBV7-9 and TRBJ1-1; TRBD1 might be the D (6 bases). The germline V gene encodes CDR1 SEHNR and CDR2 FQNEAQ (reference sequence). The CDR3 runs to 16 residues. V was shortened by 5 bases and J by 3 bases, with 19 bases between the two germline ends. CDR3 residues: CASSLPVGGQYTEAFF. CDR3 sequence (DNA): TGTGCCAGCAGCCTCCCAGTCGGGGGGCAGTACACTGAAGCTTTCTTT.

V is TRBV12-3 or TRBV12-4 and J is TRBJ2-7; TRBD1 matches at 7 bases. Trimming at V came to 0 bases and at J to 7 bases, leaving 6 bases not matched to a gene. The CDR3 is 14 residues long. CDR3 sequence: CASSLAGGLREQYF. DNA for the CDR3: TGTGCCAGCAGTTTAGCAGGGGGCTTGAGGGAGCAGTACTTC.

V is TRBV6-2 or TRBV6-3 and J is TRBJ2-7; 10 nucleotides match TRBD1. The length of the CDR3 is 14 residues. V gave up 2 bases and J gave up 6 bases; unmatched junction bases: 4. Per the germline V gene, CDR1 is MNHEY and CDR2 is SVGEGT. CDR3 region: CASSYDRGPSEQYF. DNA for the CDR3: TGTGCCAGCAGTTACGACAGGGGGCCGTCCGAGCAGTACTTC.

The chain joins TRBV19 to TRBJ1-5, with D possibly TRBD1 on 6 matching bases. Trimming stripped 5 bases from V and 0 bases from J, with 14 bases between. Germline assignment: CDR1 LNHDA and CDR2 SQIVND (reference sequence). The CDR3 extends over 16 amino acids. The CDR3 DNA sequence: TGTGCCAGTAGTGCCCAGGGGCGCCTTAGCAATCAGCCCCAGCATTTT. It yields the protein CASSAQGRLSNQPQHF.

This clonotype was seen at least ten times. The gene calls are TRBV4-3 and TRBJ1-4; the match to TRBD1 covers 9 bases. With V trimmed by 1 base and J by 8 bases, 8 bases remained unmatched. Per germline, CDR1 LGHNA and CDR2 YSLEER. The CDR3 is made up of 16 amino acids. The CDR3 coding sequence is TGCGCCAGCAGCCAAGGTGTGGGACAGGGAAGCGAAAAACTGTTTTTT. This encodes CASSQGVGQGSEKLFF.

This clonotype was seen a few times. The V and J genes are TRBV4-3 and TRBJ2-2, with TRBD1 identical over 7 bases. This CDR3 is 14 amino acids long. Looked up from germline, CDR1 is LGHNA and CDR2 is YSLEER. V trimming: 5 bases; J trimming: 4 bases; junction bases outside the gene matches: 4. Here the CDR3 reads CASSNRGSTGELFF. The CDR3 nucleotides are TGCGCCAGCAGCAACAGGGGAAGCACCGGGGAGCTGTTTTTT.

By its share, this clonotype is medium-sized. The CDR3 is CASSYEGGGNYEQYF. CDR3 nucleotides: TGTGCCAGCAGCTACGAGGGCGGGGGAAATTACGAGCAGTACTTC. This rearrangement joins TRBV7-2 to TRBJ2-7; 7 nucleotides match TRBD2. The CDR3 loop spans 15 amino acids. Germline lookup yields CDR1 SGHTA and CDR2 FQGNSA. The trim removed 4 bases at V and 4 bases at J, leaving 10 bases unmatched.

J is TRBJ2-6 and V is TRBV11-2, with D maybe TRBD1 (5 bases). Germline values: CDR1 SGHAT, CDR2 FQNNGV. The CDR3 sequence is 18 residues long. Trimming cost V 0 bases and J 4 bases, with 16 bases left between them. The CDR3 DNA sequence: TGTGCCAGCAGCTTAGATTTATTAAGGGGCTCCGGGGCCAACGTCCTGACTTTC. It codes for CASSLDLLRGSGANVLTF.

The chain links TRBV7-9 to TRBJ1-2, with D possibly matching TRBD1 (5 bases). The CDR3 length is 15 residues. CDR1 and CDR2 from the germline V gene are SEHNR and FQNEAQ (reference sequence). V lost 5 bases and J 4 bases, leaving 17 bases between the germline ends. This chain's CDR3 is CASSQDGRVIYGYTF. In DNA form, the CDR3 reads TGTGCCAGCAGCCAGGACGGCAGGGTAATCTATGGCTACACCTTC.

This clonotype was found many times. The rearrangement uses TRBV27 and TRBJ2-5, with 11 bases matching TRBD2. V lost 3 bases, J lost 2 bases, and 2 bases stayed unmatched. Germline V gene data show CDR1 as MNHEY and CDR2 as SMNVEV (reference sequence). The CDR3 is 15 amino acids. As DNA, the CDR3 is TGTGCCAGCAGTTTCCTAGCGGGGGGTCAAGAGACCCAGTACTTC. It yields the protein CASSFLAGGQETQYF.

The CDR3 sequence is CASSSGLRYTEAFF. Here the CDR3 DNA reads TGTGCCAGCAGCTCAGGGTTAAGGTACACTGAAGCTTTCTTT. The chain couples TRBV7-6 to TRBJ1-1; D might be TRBD1 (5 bases). The CDR3 runs to 14 residues. V dropped 4 bases and J dropped 3 bases, with 12 bases sitting between them. Germline assignment: CDR1 SGHVS and CDR2 FNYEAQ.

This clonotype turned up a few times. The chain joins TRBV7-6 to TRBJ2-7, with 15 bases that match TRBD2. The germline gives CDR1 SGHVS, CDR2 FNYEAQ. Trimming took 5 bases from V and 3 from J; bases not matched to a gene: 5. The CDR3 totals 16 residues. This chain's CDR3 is CASSHGTSGGIYEQYF. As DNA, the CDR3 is TGTGCCAGCAGCCACGGGACTAGCGGGGGGATCTACGAGCAGTACTTC.

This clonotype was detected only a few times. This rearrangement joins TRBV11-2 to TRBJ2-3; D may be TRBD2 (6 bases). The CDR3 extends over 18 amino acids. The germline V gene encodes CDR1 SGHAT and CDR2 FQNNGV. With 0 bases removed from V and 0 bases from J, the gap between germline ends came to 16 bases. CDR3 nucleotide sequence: TGTGCCAGCAGCTTAGATATCCTAGCGCGGGGAAGCACAGATACGCAGTATTTT. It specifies CASSLDILARGSTDTQYF.

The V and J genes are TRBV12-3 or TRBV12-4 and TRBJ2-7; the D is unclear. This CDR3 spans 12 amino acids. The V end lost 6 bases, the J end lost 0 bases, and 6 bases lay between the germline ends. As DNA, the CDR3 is TGTGCCAGCAGCCCAACCTCCTACGAGCAGTACTTC. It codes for CASSPTSYEQYF.

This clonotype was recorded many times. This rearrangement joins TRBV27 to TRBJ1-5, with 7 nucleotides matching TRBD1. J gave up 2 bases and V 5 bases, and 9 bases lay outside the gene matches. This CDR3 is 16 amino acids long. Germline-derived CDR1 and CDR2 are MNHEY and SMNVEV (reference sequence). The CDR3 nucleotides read TGTGCCAGCAGTCCACCCCCTACAGGGGGCAATCAGCCCCAGCATTTT. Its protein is CASSPPPTGGNQPQHF.

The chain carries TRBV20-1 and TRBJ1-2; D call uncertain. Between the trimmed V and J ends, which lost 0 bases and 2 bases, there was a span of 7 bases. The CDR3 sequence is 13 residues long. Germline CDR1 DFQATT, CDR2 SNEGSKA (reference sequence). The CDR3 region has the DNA TGCAGTGCTAGAGAAACAGCCAACTATGGCTACACCTTC. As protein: CSARETANYGYTF.

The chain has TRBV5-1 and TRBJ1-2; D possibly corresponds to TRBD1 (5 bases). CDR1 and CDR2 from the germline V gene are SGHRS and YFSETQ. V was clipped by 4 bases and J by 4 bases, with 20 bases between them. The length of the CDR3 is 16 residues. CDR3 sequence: CASSRISEGIFYGYTF. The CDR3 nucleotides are TGCGCCAGCAGCCGTATTAGTGAGGGGATCTTCTATGGCTACACCTTC. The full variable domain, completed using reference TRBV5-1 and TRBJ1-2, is KAGVTQTPRYLIKTRGQQVTLSCSPISGHRSVSWYQQTPGQGLQFLFEYFSETQRNKGNFPGRFSGRQFSNSRSEMNVSTLELGDSALYLCASSRISEGIFYGYTFGSGTRLTVV.

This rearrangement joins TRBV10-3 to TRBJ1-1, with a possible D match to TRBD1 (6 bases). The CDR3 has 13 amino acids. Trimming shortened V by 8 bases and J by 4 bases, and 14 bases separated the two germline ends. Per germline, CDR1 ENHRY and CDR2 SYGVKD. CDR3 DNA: TGTGCCATCCAAGGCCCGACAGGCACTGAAGCTTTCTTT. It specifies CAIQGPTGTEAFF.

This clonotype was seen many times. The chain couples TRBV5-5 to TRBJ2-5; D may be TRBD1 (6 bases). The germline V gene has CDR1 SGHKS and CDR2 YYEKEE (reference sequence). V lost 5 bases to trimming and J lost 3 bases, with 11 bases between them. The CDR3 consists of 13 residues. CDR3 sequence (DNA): TGTGCCAGCAGGCGGACAGAAGAAGAGACCCAGTACTTC. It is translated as CASRRTEEETQYF.

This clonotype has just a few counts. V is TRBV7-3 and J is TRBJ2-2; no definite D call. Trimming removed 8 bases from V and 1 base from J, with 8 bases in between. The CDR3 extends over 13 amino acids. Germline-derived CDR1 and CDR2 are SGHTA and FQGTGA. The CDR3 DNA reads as TGTGCCAGCGAGAAGGAGAACACCGGGGAGCTGTTTTTT. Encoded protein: CASEKENTGELFF.

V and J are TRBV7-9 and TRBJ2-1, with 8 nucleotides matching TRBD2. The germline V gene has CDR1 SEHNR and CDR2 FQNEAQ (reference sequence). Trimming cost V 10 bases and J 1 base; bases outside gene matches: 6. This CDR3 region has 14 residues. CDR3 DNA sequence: TGTGCCACCCTTAGCGGGGTTTCCTACAATGAGCAGTTCTTC. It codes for CATLSGVSYNEQFF.

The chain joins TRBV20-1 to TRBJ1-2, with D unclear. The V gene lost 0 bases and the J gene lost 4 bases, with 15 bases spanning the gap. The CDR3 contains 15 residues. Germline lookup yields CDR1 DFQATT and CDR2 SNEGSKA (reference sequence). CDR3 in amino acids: CSARDRRQPSYGYTF. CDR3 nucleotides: TGCAGTGCTAGAGATCGCCGGCAGCCTTCCTATGGCTACACCTTC.

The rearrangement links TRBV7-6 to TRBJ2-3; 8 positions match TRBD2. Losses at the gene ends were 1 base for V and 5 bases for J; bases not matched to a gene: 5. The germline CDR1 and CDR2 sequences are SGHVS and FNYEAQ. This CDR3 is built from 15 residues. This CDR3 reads CASSLGAGVVDTQYF. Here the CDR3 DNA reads TGTGCCAGCAGCTTAGGAGCGGGGGTAGTAGATACGCAGTATTTT.